The 5 T cell receptor beta chains listed next were all sequenced from one sample in a study of blood T cell repertoires in COVID-19. Generated by immunoSEQ multiplex PCR, the TCRdb table keeps only in-frame clones and is missing some. The sample lists 85,000 to 130,000 clones, roughly 90% seen once, with about 6% in the top ten. The sequencing input was peripheral blood. The receptors derive from a woman aged 60-75 years with acute or convalescent COVID-19.

The chain recombines TRBV7-9 with TRBJ1-5; maybe TRBD1 (5 bases). The germline V gene encodes CDR1 SEHNR and CDR2 FQNEAQ (reference sequence). V lost 5 bases and J 7 bases, leaving 18 bases between the germline ends. The CDR3 spans 15 residues. Here the CDR3 reads CASSPGPGVGQPQHF. CDR3 nucleotides: TGTGCCAGCAGCCCCGGTCCGGGGGTCGGGCAGCCCCAGCATTTT. The full variable domain, its missing parts supplied by reference TRBV7-9 and TRBJ1-5, is DTGVSQNPRHKITKRGQNVTFRCDPISEHNRLYWYRQTLGQGPEFLTYFQNEAQLEKSRLLSDRFSAERPKGSFSTLEIQRTEQGDSAMYLCASSPGPGVGQPQHFGDGTRLSIL.

This clone was detected once. The gene calls are TRBV7-9 and TRBJ1-3, with D perhaps TRBD1 (5 bases). The CDR3 totals 16 residues. Trimming shortened V by 7 bases and J by 0 bases, and 16 bases separated the two germline ends. Germline lookup yields CDR1 SEHNR and CDR2 FQNEAQ (reference sequence). In nucleotides, the CDR3 is TGTGCCAGCACCCAAGGGGCGCGCGCCTCTGGAAACACCATATATTTT. It yields the protein CASTQGARASGNTIYF.

This chain links TRBV7-9 with TRBJ1-3; 7 positions match TRBD1. Germline lookup yields CDR1 SEHNR and CDR2 FQNEAQ (reference sequence). The CDR3 has 14 residues. V dropped 1 base and J dropped 5; count of bases not matched to a gene: 2. The CDR3 sequence is CASSLGDSRNTIYF. The DNA for the CDR3 is TGTGCCAGCAGCTTAGGGGACAGCAGAAACACCATATATTTT.

The rearrangement links TRBV29-1 to TRBJ2-3; D remains ambiguous. Trimming took off 7 bases at V and 2 bases at J, with 13 bases between the two ends. Germline CDR1 is SQVTM and CDR2 is ANQGSEA. This CDR3 comprises 13 residues. For the CDR3, the DNA is TGCAGCGGAAGCTGGTCGCCCACAGATACGCAGTATTTT. Protein product: CSGSWSPTDTQYF.

The chain combines TRBV5-5 with TRBJ2-2; 8 bases are a match to TRBD1. The CDR3 totals 15 residues. Germline trimming cut 2 bases from V and 9 bases from J; bases unmatched to any gene: 9. Looked up from germline, CDR1 is SGHKS and CDR2 is YYEKEE (reference sequence). CDR3: CASSLEGQELRELFF. CDR3 sequence (DNA): TGTGCCAGCAGCTTAGAGGGACAGGAATTGAGGGAGCTGTTTTTT. Using reference TRBV5-5 and TRBJ2-2 for the parts outside the CDR3, the full variable domain is DAGVTQSPTHLIKTRGQQVTLRCSPISGHKSVSWYQQVLGQGPQFIFQYYEKEERGRGNFPDRFSARQFPNYSSELNVNALLLGDSALYLCASSLEGQELRELFFGEGSRLTVL.